The rows below give T cell receptor beta chains drawn from one sample of a study of cytomegalovirus exposure and HLA in healthy donors. Repertoires were generated with immunoSEQ multiplex PCR, while TCRdb's copy carries only in-frame clones and drops some. The table has about 170,000 clones, around 80% seen once. The sequencing input was PBMCs. The receptors derive from a man between 18 and 29 years old in good health and CMV-seronegative. Each CDR3 is given with its conserved first and last residue. The D gene is left open where the match is weak. Size tells how often a clone was seen (once, few, many) or the class of an expanded clone, and some rows leave it out.

CDR3 DNA: TGCGCCAGCAGTGGGACAGTACGACAGGAAAAACTGTTTTTT
CDR3 protein: CASSGTVRQEKLFF
clone size: -
D gene: TRBD1
J gene: TRBJ1-4
V gene: TRBV5-1

CDR3 DNA: TGTGCCAGCAGTGGGGGACTAGCCCTCACAGATACGCAGTATTTT
CDR3 protein: CASSGGLALTDTQYF
clone size: few
D gene: TRBD2
J gene: TRBJ2-3
V gene: TRBV2

CDR3 DNA: TGTGCCTGGGGAAGGACAGGGGTCTCCTACGAGCAGTACTTC
CDR3 protein: CAWGRTGVSYEQYF
clone size: -
D gene: TRBD1
J gene: TRBJ2-7
V gene: TRBV30

CDR3 DNA: TGTGCCAGCAGCTTACTAGCGGGAGCAGCAGATACGCAGTATTTT
CDR3 protein: CASSLLAGAADTQYF
clone size: few
D gene: TRBD2
J gene: TRBJ2-3
V gene: TRBV7-8

CDR3 DNA: TGTGCCAGCAGCTTGGGACTAGCGGGAGTTGAGCAGTACTTC
CDR3 protein: CASSLGLAGVEQYF
clone size: -
D gene: TRBD2
J gene: TRBJ2-5
V gene: TRBV5-6

CDR3 DNA: TGTGCCAGCAGTTACGGTCAGACAGGCAATTCACCCCTCCACTTT
CDR3 protein: CASSYGQTGNSPLHF
clone size: -
D gene: -
J gene: TRBJ1-6
V gene: TRBV6-5

CDR3 DNA: TGTGCCAGCAGCCTGGCATCCCTCCAAGAGACCCAGTACTTC
CDR3 protein: CASSLASLQETQYF
clone size: -
D gene: -
J gene: TRBJ2-5
V gene: TRBV7-8

CDR3 DNA: TGTGCCAGCAGCTTAGTATCACTAGCGGAGCAGTACTTC
CDR3 protein: CASSLVSLAEQYF
clone size: -
D gene: TRBD2
J gene: TRBJ2-7
V gene: TRBV7-8

CDR3 DNA: TGTGCCAGCAGCTTGACTCTACCTACGGAGCAGTACTTC
CDR3 protein: CASSLTLPTEQYF
clone size: -
D gene: -
J gene: TRBJ2-7
V gene: TRBV11-1

CDR3 DNA: TGCGCCAGCAGCCACCTGACAGGGCCCTATGGCTACACCTTC
CDR3 protein: CASSHLTGPYGYTF
clone size: -
D gene: TRBD1
J gene: TRBJ1-2
V gene: TRBV4-1

CDR3 DNA: TGTGCCAGCAGCGAGGTTGGGGAGCTGTTTTTT
CDR3 protein: CASSEVGELFF
clone size: -
D gene: -
J gene: TRBJ2-2
V gene: TRBV6-1

CDR3 DNA: TGTGCCAGCAGCGCCCGGGGCAGGGGGAACTATGGCTACACCTTC
CDR3 protein: CASSARGRGNYGYTF
clone size: -
D gene: TRBD1
J gene: TRBJ1-2
V gene: TRBV7-2

CDR3 DNA: TGTGCCAGCAGCCCGGGGACTAGCGGGGGCGGGAGGGGGACCCAGTACTTC
CDR3 protein: CASSPGTSGGGRGTQYF
clone size: -
D gene: TRBD2
J gene: TRBJ2-5
V gene: TRBV5-4

CDR3 DNA: TGTGCCAGCAGCCCACCCCCGCGGGGCAACTATGGCTACACCTTC
CDR3 protein: CASSPPPRGNYGYTF
clone size: -
D gene: -
J gene: TRBJ1-2
V gene: TRBV11-2

CDR3 DNA: TGCAGCGTTTGTTGTGACAGCCAACTATATGGCTACACCTTC
CDR3 protein: CSVCCDSQLYGYTF
clone size: -
D gene: -
J gene: TRBJ1-2
V gene: TRBV29-1

CDR3 DNA: TGTGCCAGCAGCAAACAGGTTACTCAGCCCCAGCATTTT
CDR3 protein: CASSKQVTQPQHF
clone size: -
D gene: -
J gene: TRBJ1-5
V gene: TRBV28

CDR3 DNA: TGTGCCAGCACCAGGACAGTGGTTGACGAGCAGTACTTC
CDR3 protein: CASTRTVVDEQYF
clone size: once
D gene: -
J gene: TRBJ2-7
V gene: TRBV6-1

CDR3 DNA: TGTGCCAGCACTCGCGAATGCGCCTTTTGCGAGCAGTACTTC
CDR3 protein: CASTRECAFCEQYF
clone size: -
D gene: -
J gene: TRBJ2-7
V gene: TRBV7-9

CDR3 DNA: TGTGCCAGCAGCGTACAGGGGGCGAGCAATGAGCAGTTCTTC
CDR3 protein: CASSVQGASNEQFF
clone size: once
D gene: TRBD1
J gene: TRBJ2-1
V gene: TRBV9

CDR3 DNA: TGTGCCAGCAGATCTGGAGGCCAGAGCACAGATACGCAGTATTTT
CDR3 protein: CASRSGGQSTDTQYF
clone size: -
D gene: -
J gene: TRBJ2-3
V gene: TRBV28

CDR3 DNA: TGCGCCAGCAGCTTGGCCACGGGCTCTGGAAACACCATATATTTT
CDR3 protein: CASSLATGSGNTIYF
clone size: -
D gene: -
J gene: TRBJ1-3
V gene: TRBV5-1

CDR3 DNA: TGTGCCAGTAGAAGGGGCTCCTACAATGAGCAGTTCTTC
CDR3 protein: CASRRGSYNEQFF
clone size: -
D gene: -
J gene: TRBJ2-1
V gene: TRBV19

CDR3 DNA: TGTGCCAGCAGCTCCGATGGACAGAGAGATAATGAAAAACTGTTTTTT
CDR3 protein: CASSSDGQRDNEKLFF
clone size: -
D gene: -
J gene: TRBJ1-4
V gene: TRBV7-2

CDR3 DNA: TGCGCCAGCAGCTTGAACACAGCGGGACAAGATACGCAGTATTTT
CDR3 protein: CASSLNTAGQDTQYF
clone size: -
D gene: -
J gene: TRBJ2-3
V gene: TRBV5-1

CDR3 DNA: TGTGCCAGCAGTGAAGGCCCCGCAGGGACTAGCTCCTACAATGAGCAGTTCTTC
CDR3 protein: CASSEGPAGTSSYNEQFF
clone size: -
D gene: TRBD2
J gene: TRBJ2-1
V gene: TRBV2

CDR3 DNA: TGTGCCAGCAGCTCCGGGACTAGCAACTACGAGCAGTACTTC
CDR3 protein: CASSSGTSNYEQYF
clone size: once
D gene: TRBD2
J gene: TRBJ2-7
V gene: TRBV5-4

CDR3 DNA: TGTGCCAGCAGCTTCCGCAGGGGCTCGACCTGGACTTTT
CDR3 protein: CASSFRRGSTWTF
clone size: -
D gene: -
J gene: TRBJ1-1
V gene: TRBV5-6

CDR3 DNA: TGTGCCAGCAGTTATTCCCGACGGGATGAGCAGTTCTTC
CDR3 protein: CASSYSRRDEQFF
clone size: few
D gene: -
J gene: TRBJ2-1
V gene: TRBV6-5

CDR3 DNA: TGTGCCAGCTCACTTCGGACAGGGCAGACCTACGAGCAGTACTTC
CDR3 protein: CASSLRTGQTYEQYF
clone size: -
D gene: TRBD1
J gene: TRBJ2-7
V gene: TRBV18

CDR3 DNA: TGTGCCAGCAGTGAAAAAGGACAGGGAGGCACTGAAGCTTTCTTT
CDR3 protein: CASSEKGQGGTEAFF
clone size: -
D gene: TRBD1
J gene: TRBJ1-1
V gene: TRBV25-1

CDR3 DNA: TGTGCCAGCAGGAGCGGGGGGAGCTCCTACAATGAGCAGTTCTTC
CDR3 protein: CASRSGGSSYNEQFF
clone size: -
D gene: TRBD2
J gene: TRBJ2-1
V gene: TRBV6-5

CDR3 DNA: TGTGCCAGCAGTTTAAAGCGTGGCTACACCTTC
CDR3 protein: CASSLKRGYTF
clone size: -
D gene: -
J gene: TRBJ1-2
V gene: TRBV28

CDR3 DNA: TGTGCCAGCAGCTCTCCGACTAGACCAGATACGCAGTATTTT
CDR3 protein: CASSSPTRPDTQYF
clone size: -
D gene: -
J gene: TRBJ2-3
V gene: TRBV5-4

CDR3 DNA: TGTGCCAGCCTCCCCGTTCGGGGTGAAGTGGCTGAAGCTTTCTTT
CDR3 protein: CASLPVRGEVAEAFF
clone size: -
D gene: -
J gene: TRBJ1-1
V gene: TRBV28

CDR3 DNA: TGTGCCAGCAGCTCAACTGTAGCGGGAGTGGGAACCGGGGAGCTGTTTTTT
CDR3 protein: CASSSTVAGVGTGELFF
clone size: -
D gene: TRBD2
J gene: TRBJ2-2
V gene: TRBV7-9

CDR3 DNA: TGTGCCAGCAGTTTATCAGGACAGGGTGTCAATCAGCCCCAGCATTTT
CDR3 protein: CASSLSGQGVNQPQHF
clone size: -
D gene: TRBD1
J gene: TRBJ1-5
V gene: TRBV28

CDR3 DNA: TGTGCCAGCAGTTACGGGCGGGGGGACCAATACGAGCAGTACTTC
CDR3 protein: CASSYGRGDQYEQYF
clone size: -
D gene: TRBD2
J gene: TRBJ2-7
V gene: TRBV6-6

CDR3 DNA: TGTGCCAGCAGCTTACAGGGCCTATCCTACGAGCAGTACTTC
CDR3 protein: CASSLQGLSYEQYF
clone size: -
D gene: -
J gene: TRBJ2-7
V gene: TRBV7-9

CDR3 DNA: TGTGCCAGCACCTACCGGGTTGGGGGGCAGCCCCAGCATTTT
CDR3 protein: CASTYRVGGQPQHF
clone size: -
D gene: -
J gene: TRBJ1-5
V gene: TRBV21-1

CDR3 DNA: TGTGCCAGCAGTTCCCTAGCGGGGATCTACACAGATACGCAGTATTTT
CDR3 protein: CASSSLAGIYTDTQYF
clone size: -
D gene: TRBD2
J gene: TRBJ2-3
V gene: TRBV27

CDR3 DNA: TGTGCCAGCAGTGAAGCTTTCCAACAGTTCTACGAGCAGTACTTC
CDR3 protein: CASSEAFQQFYEQYF
clone size: -
D gene: -
J gene: TRBJ2-7
V gene: TRBV6-1

CDR3 DNA: TGTGCCAGCAGCTTAATATCTGGAAACACCATATATTTT
CDR3 protein: CASSLISGNTIYF
clone size: -
D gene: -
J gene: TRBJ1-3
V gene: TRBV7-3

CDR3 DNA: TGTGCCAGCAGCGACCGGGACAGGGTGGACTATGGCTACACCTTC
CDR3 protein: CASSDRDRVDYGYTF
clone size: once
D gene: TRBD1
J gene: TRBJ1-2
V gene: TRBV7-9

CDR3 DNA: TGCGCCAGCAGTGATGTTCTAGGTGGCACTGAAGCTTTCTTT
CDR3 protein: CASSDVLGGTEAFF
clone size: -
D gene: -
J gene: TRBJ1-1
V gene: TRBV10-2

CDR3 DNA: TGTGCCAGCAGTTTACCAGGGAGGGGTACGCAGTATTTT
CDR3 protein: CASSLPGRGTQYF
clone size: -
D gene: TRBD2
J gene: TRBJ2-3
V gene: TRBV27

CDR3 DNA: TGTGCCAGCAGCTTTCTTGTCTACAATGAGCAGTTCTTC
CDR3 protein: CASSFLVYNEQFF
clone size: -
D gene: -
J gene: TRBJ2-1
V gene: TRBV5-8

CDR3 DNA: TGTGCCTGGGGGAGGCCACCCAGAGCTTTCTTT
CDR3 protein: CAWGRPPRAFF
clone size: -
D gene: -
J gene: TRBJ1-1
V gene: TRBV30

CDR3 DNA: TGTGCCAGCAGTAGACCGCCCCAGGGAAGGCGCACCGGGGAGCTGTTTTTT
CDR3 protein: CASSRPPQGRRTGELFF
clone size: -
D gene: -
J gene: TRBJ2-2
V gene: TRBV5-8

CDR3 DNA: TGTGCCAGCAGGCTGAGTGAGACCCAGTACTTC
CDR3 protein: CASRLSETQYF
clone size: -
D gene: -
J gene: TRBJ2-5
V gene: TRBV6-6

CDR3 DNA: TGTGCCAGCAGCTCCAGGGCTGAAGGACAGCTAAGAAACACTGAAGCTTTCTTT
CDR3 protein: CASSSRAEGQLRNTEAFF
clone size: few
D gene: -
J gene: TRBJ1-1
V gene: TRBV7-8

CDR3 DNA: TGTGCCAGCAGCCCCAGGGGGGAATGGGAGACCCAGTACTTC
CDR3 protein: CASSPRGEWETQYF
clone size: -
D gene: -
J gene: TRBJ2-5
V gene: TRBV7-9

CDR3 DNA: TGTGCCAGCAGACCCTACCAGGATAGCAATCAGCCCCAGCATTTT
CDR3 protein: CASRPYQDSNQPQHF
clone size: -
D gene: -
J gene: TRBJ1-5
V gene: TRBV27

CDR3 DNA: TGTGCCAGCGCCGAGGGGACAACCTACGAGCAGTACTTC
CDR3 protein: CASAEGTTYEQYF
clone size: -
D gene: -
J gene: TRBJ2-7
V gene: TRBV28

CDR3 DNA: TGTGCCAGCAGCCCGGGACAGGGAAAAGAGACCCAGTACTTC
CDR3 protein: CASSPGQGKETQYF
clone size: few
D gene: TRBD1
J gene: TRBJ2-5
V gene: TRBV5-6

CDR3 DNA: TGTGCCAGTAGTATGGGGCCCTCTAGCGGAGGCTCCTACAATGAGCAGTTCTTC
CDR3 protein: CASSMGPSSGGSYNEQFF
clone size: -
D gene: TRBD2
J gene: TRBJ2-1
V gene: TRBV19

CDR3 DNA: TGTGCCAGCAGCGTAGGGGGAGATAATTCACCCCTCCACTTT
CDR3 protein: CASSVGGDNSPLHF
clone size: few
D gene: -
J gene: TRBJ1-6
V gene: TRBV9

CDR3 DNA: TGTGCCAGCTCACCAGGGCGACAGAGTTTAAATCAGCCCCAGCATTTT
CDR3 protein: CASSPGRQSLNQPQHF
clone size: -
D gene: -
J gene: TRBJ1-5
V gene: TRBV18

CDR3 DNA: TGCAGCGCACAGGGGCGGGACTACGAGCAGTACTTC
CDR3 protein: CSAQGRDYEQYF
clone size: -
D gene: -
J gene: TRBJ2-7
V gene: TRBV29-1

CDR3 DNA: TGTGCCAGCAGCAAAGACAGGGACTACGAGCAGTACTTC
CDR3 protein: CASSKDRDYEQYF
clone size: -
D gene: TRBD1
J gene: TRBJ2-7
V gene: TRBV7-6

CDR3 DNA: TGCGCCAGCAGCCAAGATACCCGGCTAGCGGGATGGTACGAGCAGTACTTC
CDR3 protein: CASSQDTRLAGWYEQYF
clone size: -
D gene: TRBD2
J gene: TRBJ2-7
V gene: TRBV4-1